This T cell receptor beta chain was captured by sequencing in a study of CDR3 diversity in severe acne (dated by TCRdb to between 2018 and 2021). This clonotype was seen at least ten times. Its antigen is still unknown. Base quality data are lacking; no much larger clone is found one base away. The trim is 2 bases for V and 3 bases for J, with a gap of 16 bases between the germline ends. The CDR1 and CDR2 encoded by the germline V gene are SGHRS and YFSETQ. Taken from cysteine to phenylalanine, the CDR3 has 16 residues. This entry keeps only the CDR3 DNA: 48 bases, framed from base 1. The method behind the library was PCR. Data came from an Illumina HiSeq 2000. TCRdb cleaned the public reads at Q25 with fastp, built clones with MiXCR and kept in-frame beta chains. Every entry covers one CDR3 protein and lists the most common genes and DNA from its rows. The sample table records about 90,000 distinct CDR3 sequences; less than 65% of these occur just once. Jointly, the top ten make up around a tenth of the sample.

The specimen was blood. The V and J genes are TRBV5-1 and TRBJ2-3; the D gene is perhaps TRBD2, from 5 matching bases. This receptor was obtained from a male donor with severe acne vulgaris. The CDR3 protein sequence reads: CASSLGGRFGTDTQYF. In nucleotide form, the sequence is TGCGCCAGCAGCTTAGGTGGGAGATTCGGAACAGATACGCAGTATTTT.